Given below is one T cell receptor beta chain in context. Its specificity is not known. At one end the junction does not follow the germline gene, possibly because of a read error. The data are from a study of T cell repertoires in cytomegalovirus infection. Study as a whole: The public TCR beta signatures pointed to both CMV infection and matching HLA type.

Regarding the study as a whole: HLA-C-restricted, CMV-specific TCR beta clonotypes were dominant ex vivo. Accumulated public TCR beta family frequency recognized individuals carrying CMV together with the relevant HLA.

Each CDR3 protein gets one entry after TCRdb re-called the reads with MiXCR. The repertoire has a few hundred thousand distinct CDR3 sequences, over 35% of them found once; the top ten carry 48%. Germline V gene lookup returns CDR1 SGHTA and CDR2 FQGNSA. The CDR3 is 14 residues long. The V gene is TRBV7-2, the J gene TRBJ2-7, with a tentative D call TRBD1 (5 bases). This sample comprised cultured PBMCs, obtained from culture after CMV antigen stimulation. The source of this sequence is a human donor in good health (CMV status not recorded). Some clones in this sample may be carry-over from other donors' samples. The CDR3, as DNA: TGTGCCCGCAGCTTAGGTGACAGATCCTACGAGCAGTACTTC. It yields the protein CARSLGDRSYEQYF.